The 3 T cell receptor beta chains below were found in one sample sequenced in a study of T cell responses to AZD1222 COVID-19 vaccine. Sequencing was performed with immunoSEQ multiplex PCR; in TCRdb, only in-frame clones are kept and a portion is missing. The sample shows more than 110,000 clones, approximately 90% of them seen only once. Sample: peripheral blood, taken 28 days after the second AZD1222 dose. The source of these receptors is an adult who received the AZD1222 COVID-19 vaccine.

The chain uses TRBV5-6 and TRBJ1-5, with 9 bases matching TRBD1. The CDR3 consists of 16 residues. Germline trimming cut 3 bases from V and 3 bases from J; bases unmatched to any gene: 7. Germline CDR1 is SGHDT and CDR2 is YYEEEE. The CDR3 DNA is TGTGCCAGCAGCTCTGGGACAGGGCGTTTCAATCAGCCCCAGCATTTT. It codes for CASSSGTGRFNQPQHF.

This clone was picked up a small number of times. V gene TRBV4-1 combines with J gene TRBJ2-5; D not resolved. CDR1 is MGHRA, CDR2 YSYEKL, per germline. This CDR3 comprises 13 residues. Trimming stripped 0 bases from V and 5 bases from J, with 7 bases between. The CDR3 region is CASSQEDRETQYF. Written as DNA, the CDR3 is TGCGCCAGCAGCCAAGAGGACCGGGAGACCCAGTACTTC.

In its sample, this clone was seen once. The chain joins TRBV4-3 to TRBJ1-1; 8 nucleotides align to TRBD1. V trimming: 0 bases; J trimming: 2 bases; junction bases outside the gene matches: 5. Germline assignment: CDR1 LGHNA and CDR2 YSLEER. The CDR3 runs to 16 residues. The CDR3 DNA sequence: TGCGCCAGCAGCCAAGACCCCCAGGGGGCCAACACTGAAGCTTTCTTT. Its translation is CASSQDPQGANTEAFF.